This T cell receptor (beta chain) was captured in a study of blood T cell repertoires in COVID-19. Overall study context: Nucleic acid was either cDNA or gDNA, and it came from T cells, B-cell-depleted T cells, or PBMCs.

Original analysis: By means of reference gene primer amplification, nucleated cell counts were estimated. Measured with immunoSEQ multiplex PCR; TCRdb has only the in-frame clones, and not every one. That table gives V, J and clone size, and the DNA gave D and trimming. The repertoire holds 330,000 or so clones, with about nine tenths as singletons. Participants' own reports of clinical history determined their cohort assignment. A COVID-19 case was met by exposed participants within 2 weeks before study entry. This TCR derives from a woman in her 30s who had been exposed to COVID-19. Sample: PBMCs or T cells enriched from blood (not recorded which).

CDR3 bases: TGTGCCAGCAGCCCCCAGGTGCGACAAGATACGCAGTATTTT. As protein: CASSPQVRQDTQYF. This chain joins TRBV7-3 and TRBJ2-3; D call uncertain. Germline CDR1 reads SGHTA; CDR2 reads FQGTGA. Trimming pared 5 bases from V and 5 bases from J, leaving 14 bases between. This CDR3 has 14 residues.